The source of this T cell receptor beta chain is a study of STAT3 mutations in large granular lymphocyte leukemia. Overall study: Canonical activating STAT3 mutations were detected in roughly half of the longitudinally sequenced T-LGLL patients. Over half of T-LGLL patients had one or more immunosuppressive regimens.

Concerning this clone itself: What it binds is not known.

The CDR3 is 14 amino acids. Germline CDR1 is MNHEY and CDR2 is SVGAGI. V was trimmed by 6 bases and J by 3 bases, leaving 15 bases between them. General study points: At least one immunodominant TCR beta clonotype appeared in every T-cell large granular lymphocyte leukemia patient. In several patients, dominant TCR clone burden exceeded STAT3 mutant burden. After therapy, about 30% of the 18 patients switched clonotypes, all new clones STAT3 wild type.

Here immunoSEQ multiplex PCR was the method, and the copy in TCRdb shows in-frame clones only, minus some. The sample carries 17,000 or so clones, around 92% recorded once. The V call is TRBV6-5, the J call TRBJ2-7; D unclear. Sequencing was performed on peripheral blood mononuclear cells. This TCR was sampled from a man in his sixties with T-cell large granular lymphocyte leukemia. Some clones in this sample may be carry-over from other donors' samples. The CDR3 sequence: CASRITRQNYEQYF. DNA of the CDR3: TGTGCCAGCAGGATTACGAGGCAGAACTACGAGCAGTACTTC.